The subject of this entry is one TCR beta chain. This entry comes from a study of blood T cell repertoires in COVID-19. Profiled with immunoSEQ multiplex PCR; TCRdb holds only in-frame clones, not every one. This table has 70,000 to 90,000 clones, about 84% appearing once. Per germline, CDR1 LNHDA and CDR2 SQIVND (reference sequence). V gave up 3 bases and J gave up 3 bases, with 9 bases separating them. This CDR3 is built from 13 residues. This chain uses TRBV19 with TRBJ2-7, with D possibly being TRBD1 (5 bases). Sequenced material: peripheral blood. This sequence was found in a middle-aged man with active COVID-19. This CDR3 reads CASSIVDNYEQYF. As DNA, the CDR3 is TGTGCCAGTAGTATTGTGGACAACTACGAGCAGTACTTC.